A single sample is the source of the 13 T cell receptor beta chains below, sequenced in a study of human CD8 memory T cell subsets. The authors defined TPEX cells as CCR7+ PD-1+ TIGIT+ early memory CD8+ T cells carrying exhausted-like traits. Investigators built TCR beta libraries using UMI-labeled 5' RACE. TCRdb re-called the 5' RACE reads; one entry per CDR3 protein, DNA not given. This listing includes about 5,800 distinct CDR3 sequences. Specimen: CD8+ T cells from PBMCs. These receptors all stem from a human donor in good health.

The chain has TRBV25-1 and TRBJ2-5; TCRdb names TRBD2, which stays unverified in the absence of DNA. The germline gives CDR1 MGHDK, CDR2 SYGVNS. The CDR3 has 15 amino acids. CDR3 region: CASSAPTSGQETQYF.

The chain recombines TRBV13 with TRBJ2-7; TCRdb outputs TRBD1, but without DNA this stays unchecked. The CDR3 length is 14 residues. Germline V gene lookup returns CDR1 PRHDT and CDR2 FYEKMQ (reference sequence). The CDR3 here is CASSFGQGDYEQYF.

The V and J genes are TRBV11-3 and TRBJ2-1; lacking DNA, the TRBD2 call made by TCRdb goes unchecked. Germline V gives CDR1 SGHNT, CDR2 YENEEA. There are 14 residues in the CDR3. The CDR3 region is CASSPSTAYNEQFF. Using reference TRBV11-3 and TRBJ2-1 for the parts outside the CDR3, the full variable domain is EAGVVQSPRYKIIEKKQPVAFWCNPISGHNTLYWYLQNLGQGPELLIRYENEEAVDDSQLPKDRFSAERLKGVDSTLKIQPAELGDSAVYLCASSPSTAYNEQFFGPGTRLTVL.

V usage is TRBV19 and J usage is TRBJ1-1. This CDR3 is built from 12 residues. Germline loops: CDR1 LNHDA, CDR2 SQIVND (reference sequence). This CDR3 is CASSSRGLGAFF.

V and J are TRBV25-1 and TRBJ1-3. This CDR3 spans 13 amino acids. Germline-derived CDR1 and CDR2 are MGHDK and SYGVNS. CDR3 residues: CASGQSSGNTIYF.

The rearrangement uses TRBV5-4 and TRBJ2-7; TCRdb selects TRBD1, and the lack of DNA leaves this call unchecked. CDR3 length: 13 residues. From germline, CDR1 is SGHNT and CDR2 YYREEE (reference sequence). The CDR3 spells CASSLSGTPEQYF.

CDR3 sequence reads: CASSHAAAASSYNEQFF. The rearrangement links TRBV3-1 to TRBJ2-1; TCRdb reports TRBD2, a call that lacks DNA to check it against. Germline V CDR1 and CDR2: LGHDT, YNNKEL (reference sequence). This CDR3 region has 17 residues.

This chain connects TRBV5-1 to TRBJ2-3. Looked up from germline, CDR1 is SGHRS and CDR2 is YFSETQ. This CDR3 is built from 13 residues. This CDR3 is CANRSLETDTQYF.

This clonotype is identified as medium-sized from frequency. The V gene is TRBV5-1, the J gene TRBJ1-1; TCRdb's D gene call, TRBD1, goes unchecked for lack of DNA. The V gene's germline CDR1 is SGHRS and CDR2 YFSETQ. The CDR3 has 14 amino acids. The CDR3 region is CASSPGQGDTEAFF.

The V call is TRBV4-1, the J call TRBJ2-1; TCRdb lists TRBD2, though no DNA is available to test this call. Germline V gives CDR1 MGHRA, CDR2 YSYEKL. This CDR3 comprises 15 residues. CDR3 amino acids: CASSLGTSFGYEQFF.

The chain couples TRBV30 to TRBJ1-1; with no DNA, the TCRdb D assignment of TRBD1 cannot be verified. The CDR3 is 16 amino acids. Germline V gives CDR1 GTSNPN, CDR2 SVGIG (reference sequence). The CDR3: CAWSGGITLMNTEAFF.

The genes are TRBV19 and TRBJ2-1; the D call from TCRdb, TRBD2, cannot be confirmed without DNA. The CDR3 is made up of 16 amino acids. Germline lookup yields CDR1 LNHDA and CDR2 SQIVND (reference sequence). The CDR3 loop is CASTMGLAGGYNEQFF.

The chain is built from TRBV30 and TRBJ2-2. In germline, CDR1 is GTSNPN, CDR2 SVGIG (reference sequence). The CDR3 spans 12 residues. The CDR3 here is CAWSDFTGELFF.